Listed here are 3 T cell receptor beta chains from one sample, sequenced in a study of Ad26.COV2.S vaccination and SARS-CoV-2 variants. Treatment reported: over 15 received Ad26.COV2.S at low or high dose, single or two shots; 5 received placebo; per-sample allocation not given. Repertoires come from day 63 after the first vaccine or placebo injection. Clones were read by immunoSEQ multiplex PCR, and TCRdb kept only the in-frame ones, dropping some. The repertoire holds some 350,000 clones, about 90% seen once, with roughly 6% in the top ten. This specimen was peripheral blood, taken in a trial of Ad26.COV2.S vaccine versus placebo. All receptors come from a person aged 18-65 years who received the Ad26.COV2.S COVID-19 vaccine or a placebo.

The V and J genes are TRBV11-3 and TRBJ1-2; weak D call: TRBD1 (5 bases). The ends were cut back, 2 bases at V and 4 bases at J, with 8 bases in the middle. Per germline, CDR1 SGHNT and CDR2 YENEEA. This CDR3 has 13 amino acids. CDR3 sequence reads: CASSLRGLYGYTF. CDR3 nucleotide sequence: TGTGCCAGCAGCTTAAGGGGCCTCTATGGCTACACCTTC. The full variable domain, with the rest looked up from reference TRBV11-3 and TRBJ1-2, is EAGVVQSPRYKIIEKKQPVAFWCNPISGHNTLYWYLQNLGQGPELLIRYENEEAVDDSQLPKDRFSAERLKGVDSTLKIQPAELGDSAVYLCASSLRGLYGYTFGSGTRLTVV.

The chain recombines TRBV5-6 with TRBJ1-5; 9 positions match TRBD1. Trimming at V came to 3 bases and at J to 7 bases, leaving 8 bases not matched to a gene. This CDR3 spans 15 amino acids. CDR1 SGHDT and CDR2 YYEEEE come from the germline V gene. The CDR3 DNA follows: TGTGCCAGCAGCTCGGGACAGGGAGGGGGGCAGCCCCAGCATTTT. Its translation: CASSSGQGGGQPQHF.

The chain combines TRBV7-2 with TRBJ2-3, with 8 nucleotides matching TRBD2. Germline CDR1 reads SGHTA; CDR2 reads FQGNSA. J gave up 4 bases and V 6 bases, and 15 bases lay outside the gene matches. There are 17 residues in the CDR3. This chain's CDR3 is CASRLKGSGIESDTQYF. The CDR3 region has the DNA TGTGCCAGCAGGTTGAAGGGTAGCGGGATCGAGTCAGATACGCAGTATTTT.